These 21 T cell receptor beta chains were sequenced from one sample in a study of cytomegalovirus exposure and HLA in healthy donors. The primer mix had 60 Vbeta and 13 Jbeta primers. Sequenced by immunoSEQ multiplex PCR; TCRdb stores in-frame clones only, minus some. This listing includes about 77,000 clones. Input material: PBMCs. These receptors came from a man in his fifties in good health and CMV-seropositive.

The V and J genes are TRBV5-6 and TRBJ2-1; a possible D gene is TRBD1 (6 bases). This CDR3 has 13 amino acids. The ends were cut back, 6 bases at V and 7 bases at J, with 14 bases in the middle. Looked up from germline, CDR1 is SGHDT and CDR2 is YYEEEE. This CDR3 reads CASIALDRNEQFF. As DNA, the CDR3 is TGTGCCAGCATCGCTCTGGACAGAAATGAGCAGTTCTTC.

This chain links TRBV4-1 with TRBJ1-3; 8 positions agree with TRBD1. Germline assignment: CDR1 MGHRA and CDR2 YSYEKL. CDR3 length: 17 residues. The V and J ends lost 2 bases and 2 bases, in that order; junction bases with no gene match: 8. The CDR3 region is CASSQLTGGGAGNTIYF. CDR3 bases: TGCGCCAGCAGCCAACTTACAGGGGGAGGGGCTGGAAACACCATATATTTT.

The V call is TRBV18, the J call TRBJ1-2; 8 bases fit TRBD1. This CDR3 is built from 14 residues. Per germline, CDR1 KGHSH and CDR2 LQKENI. With 3 bases clipped from V and 7 bases from J, the junction kept 7 bases outside the gene matches. This chain's CDR3 is CASSPSGGQSGYTF. CDR3 bases: TGTGCCAGCTCACCCTCAGGGGGCCAATCTGGCTACACCTTC.

The CDR3 loop reads CASSYVAGGPDEQFF. The CDR3, as DNA: TGTGCCAGCAGTTATGTTGCGGGAGGGCCGGATGAGCAGTTCTTC. The V call is TRBV6-5, the J call TRBJ2-1, with TRBD2 identical over 9 bases. The CDR3 loop spans 15 amino acids. With V trimmed by 3 bases and J by 8 bases, 8 bases remained unmatched. Germline values: CDR1 MNHEY, CDR2 SVGAGI.

The CDR3 bases are TGTGCCAGCAGGACAGGGGATGGGGAGCAGTACGTC. It yields the protein CASRTGDGEQYV. J is TRBJ2-7 and V is TRBV6-1; the match to TRBD1 covers 8 bases. Germline CDR1 reads MNHNS; CDR2 reads SASEGT. The CDR3 sequence is 12 residues long. The V gene end was trimmed by 6 bases and the J gene end by 7 bases; junction bases not matched to a gene: 5.

The CDR3 loop is CASSDITEAFF. The CDR3 DNA is TGTGCCAGCAGTGATATTACTGAAGCTTTCTTT. The chain couples TRBV6-1 to TRBJ1-1, with D unclear. V was cut by 3 bases and J by 5 bases, with 4 bases left in between. This CDR3 has 11 residues. The germline gives CDR1 MNHNS, CDR2 SASEGT.

The V call is TRBV19, the J call TRBJ2-2; 11 bases line up with TRBD1. V shed 5 bases, J shed 4 bases, and the junction held 6 bases outside the gene matches. Germline V gene data show CDR1 as LNHDA and CDR2 as SQIVND (reference sequence). There are 16 residues in the CDR3. CDR3 in DNA: TGTGCCAGTAGTCCACTCGGGACAGGGGGCACCGGGGAGCTGTTTTTT. Translating it yields CASSPLGTGGTGELFF.

V usage is TRBV27 and J usage is TRBJ1-2, with TRBD1 as a possible D gene (6 bases). This CDR3 is 17 amino acids long. CDR1 and CDR2 (germline): MNHEY, SMNVEV (reference sequence). Deletions cut 7 bases from V and 3 bases from J, with 24 bases between. CDR3 nucleotides: TGTGCCAGCACCCGTTGGACTGATGACAGGACAGACTATGGCTACACCTTC. Residues: CASTRWTDDRTDYGYTF.

For the CDR3, the DNA is TGCGCCAGCAGCTACGGACAGGGGGCTTCGGCTAATGAAAAACTGTTTTTT. It specifies CASSYGQGASANEKLFF. The V and J genes are TRBV5-1 and TRBJ1-4, with TRBD1 matching over 11 bases. V shed 3 bases, J shed 3 bases, and the junction held 7 bases outside the gene matches. Looked up from germline, CDR1 is SGHRS and CDR2 is YFSETQ. CDR3 length: 17 residues.

CDR3: CASSLYTDTQYF. DNA for the CDR3: TGTGCCAGCAGCTTATACACAGATACGCAGTATTTT. The V and J genes are TRBV7-9 and TRBJ2-3, with D unclear. CDR3 length equals 12 residues. Germline V gene lookup returns CDR1 SEHNR and CDR2 FQNEAQ (reference sequence). The V end lost 2 bases, the J end lost 2 bases, and 2 bases lay between the germline ends.

The chain recombines TRBV28 with TRBJ2-1; 11 nucleotides match TRBD1. The germline CDR1 and CDR2 sequences are MDHEN and SYDVKM. This CDR3 region has 17 residues. The V gene end was trimmed by 5 bases and the J gene end by 4 bases; junction bases not matched to a gene: 10. The CDR3 DNA reads as TGTGCCAGCAGTCCCCGGACAGGGGGCTGGACGTACAATGAGCAGTTCTTC. It codes for CASSPRTGGWTYNEQFF. Variable domain in full (rest from reference TRBV28 and TRBJ2-1): DVKVTQSSRYLVKRTGEKVFLECVQDMDHENMFWYRQDPGLGLRLIYFSYDVKMKEKGDIPEGYSVSREKKERFSLILESASTNQTSMYLCASSPRTGGWTYNEQFFGPGTRLTVL.

The V call is TRBV5-4, the J call TRBJ2-3; 8 bases fit TRBD2. The ends lost 3 bases at V and 5 bases at J; junction bases unmatched: 5. This CDR3 spans 14 amino acids. Germline V gene sequence: CDR1 SGHNT, CDR2 YYREEE (reference sequence). CDR3 in amino acids: CASSSGLAGDTQYF. The CDR3 DNA follows: TGTGCCAGCAGCTCTGGACTAGCAGGAGATACGCAGTATTTT. The full variable domain, completed using reference TRBV5-4 and TRBJ2-3, is ETGVTQSPTHLIKTRGQQVTLRCSSQSGHNTVSWYQQALGQGPQFIFQYYREEENGRGNFPPRFSGLQFPNYSSELNVNALELDDSALYLCASSSGLAGDTQYFGPGTRLTVL.

The CDR3: CASTSYGGINTEAFF. In nucleotides, the CDR3 is TGCGCCAGCACCTCTTACGGCGGTATTAACACTGAAGCTTTCTTT. The chain couples TRBV5-1 to TRBJ1-1; D is unclear. V was cut by 6 bases and J by 2 bases, with 17 bases left in between. CDR1 and CDR2 from the germline V gene are SGHRS and YFSETQ. CDR3 size: 15 residues.

The chain recombines TRBV5-1 with TRBJ2-2, with TRBD2 matching over 14 bases. CDR3 size: 17 residues. Losses at the gene ends were 5 bases for V and 1 base for J; bases not matched to a gene: 4. Germline values: CDR1 SGHRS, CDR2 YFSETQ. This CDR3 reads CASSGLAGGRNTGELFF. The CDR3 DNA sequence: TGCGCCAGCAGTGGACTAGCGGGGGGCCGGAACACCGGGGAGCTGTTTTTT.

The chain has TRBV28 and TRBJ2-7; 7 bases map to TRBD2. This CDR3 contains 13 residues. J lost 10 bases, V lost 6 bases, and 12 bases had no gene match. The germline V gene has CDR1 MDHEN and CDR2 SYDVKM. In nucleotides, the CDR3 is TGTGCCAGCAGGCCGGGAGCTAGCGGAAAACAGTACTTC. Its protein product is CASRPGASGKQYF.

The genes are TRBV7-8 and TRBJ2-3, with 8 bases lining up with TRBD1. The trim removed 1 base at V and 1 base at J, leaving 4 bases unmatched. The CDR3 contains 16 residues. Germline V gene sequence: CDR1 SGHVS, CDR2 FQNEAQ. The CDR3 nucleotides are TGTGCCAGCAGCTTAGTAGACAGGGGAGGCACAGATACGCAGTATTTT. Its protein is CASSLVDRGGTDTQYF.

The chain employs TRBV19 and TRBJ2-5; 8 positions agree with TRBD1. V lost 0 bases to trimming and J lost 5 bases; unmatched junction nucleotides: 8. The CDR3 runs to 16 residues. Germline V lookup: CDR1 LNHDA, CDR2 SQIVND (reference sequence). CDR3 coding DNA: TGTGCCAGTAGTATAGATCGGACAGGGAGGTTGGAGACCCAGTACTTC. Amino acids: CASSIDRTGRLETQYF.

The chain uses TRBV27 and TRBJ1-5, with D perhaps TRBD1 (6 bases). V was trimmed by 8 bases and J by 1 base, leaving 18 bases between them. From germline, CDR1 is MNHEY and CDR2 SMNVEV (reference sequence). The CDR3 runs 16 residues. The CDR3 bases are TGTGCCAGCGCGGGGGGGGCTAAAGTAAGCAATCAGCCCCAGCATTTT. Protein product: CASAGGAKVSNQPQHF.

To note about this clone: Other DNA sequences within the sample encode an identical CDR3. This chain links TRBV19 with TRBJ2-3; TRBD2 aligns across 7 bases. This CDR3 contains 18 residues. The germline V gene has CDR1 LNHDA and CDR2 SQIVND (reference sequence). The DNA for the CDR3 is TGTGACTACAGCAAGTTGGAGGGTCTAGCGGTTAGCACAGATACGCAGTATTTT. It specifies CDYSKLEGLAVSTDTQYF.

The chain links TRBV2 to TRBJ1-1, with D possibly matching TRBD1 (5 bases). The V gene lost 7 bases and the J gene lost 5 bases, with 11 bases spanning the gap. The CDR3 runs 12 residues. Germline V CDR1 and CDR2: SNHLY, FYNNEI. CDR3 region: CASIRKGTEAFF. CDR3 bases: TGTGCCAGCATTCGAAAGGGGACTGAAGCTTTCTTT.

This chain connects TRBV6-1 to TRBJ2-7, with D unresolved. The ends were cut back, 1 base at V and 2 bases at J, with 6 bases in the middle. There are 13 residues in the CDR3. Germline lookup yields CDR1 MNHNS and CDR2 SASEGT. The CDR3 sequence is CASSEVRAYEQYF. Written as DNA, the CDR3 is TGTGCCAGCAGTGAAGTACGGGCCTACGAGCAGTACTTC.